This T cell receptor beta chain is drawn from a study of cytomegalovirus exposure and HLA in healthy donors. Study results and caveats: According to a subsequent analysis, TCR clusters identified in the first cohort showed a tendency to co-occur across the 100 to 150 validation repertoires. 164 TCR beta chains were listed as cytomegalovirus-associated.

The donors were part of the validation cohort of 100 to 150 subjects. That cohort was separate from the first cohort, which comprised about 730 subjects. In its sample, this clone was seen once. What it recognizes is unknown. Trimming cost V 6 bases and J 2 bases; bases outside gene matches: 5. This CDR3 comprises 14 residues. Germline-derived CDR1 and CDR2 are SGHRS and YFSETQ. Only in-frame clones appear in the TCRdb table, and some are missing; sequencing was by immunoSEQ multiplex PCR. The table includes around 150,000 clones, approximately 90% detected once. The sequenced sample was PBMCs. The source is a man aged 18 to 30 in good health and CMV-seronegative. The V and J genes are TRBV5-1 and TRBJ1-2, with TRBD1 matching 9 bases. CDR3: CASKHGTGNYGYTF. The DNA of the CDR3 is TGCGCCAGCAAACACGGGACAGGGAACTATGGCTACACCTTC.